The 16 T cell receptor beta chains reported below all come from one sample, sequenced in a study of cytomegalovirus exposure and HLA in healthy donors. The study ran its PCR with 60 Vbeta and 13 Jbeta primers. The method was immunoSEQ multiplex PCR; TCRdb's version includes in-frame clones alone and lacks a portion of them. The repertoire holds roughly 70,000 clones, with roughly 78% as singletons. Sequenced material: PBMCs. Every receptor here comes from a man between 18 and 29 years old in good health and CMV-seronegative.

This chain links TRBV28 with TRBJ1-2, with a possible D match to TRBD1 (5 bases). CDR1 and CDR2 (germline): MDHEN, SYDVKM. The CDR3 sequence is 14 residues long. The ends were cut back, 2 bases at V and 3 bases at J, with 10 bases in the middle. The CDR3 nucleotides are TGTGCCAGCAGTTTAGACAGCGAGCACTATGGCTACACCTTC. As protein: CASSLDSEHYGYTF.

This chain connects TRBV30 to TRBJ2-5, with D uncertain. This CDR3 spans 16 amino acids. The germline V and J ends were trimmed by 0 bases and 4 bases, with 18 bases remaining between them. Germline V lookup: CDR1 GTSNPN, CDR2 SVGIG (reference sequence). The CDR3: CAWSVGGHPLGETQYF. CDR3 coding DNA: TGTGCCTGGAGTGTAGGTGGGCATCCCTTGGGAGAGACCCAGTACTTC.

This clone has just a few counts. The genes are TRBV6-6 and TRBJ1-1; TRBD1 aligns across 7 bases. Germline CDR1 and CDR2: MNHNY and SVGAGI (reference sequence). The length of the CDR3 is 13 residues. V shed 6 bases, J shed 5 bases, and the junction held 6 bases outside the gene matches. Written as DNA, the CDR3 is TGTGCCAGCAGCCTACAGGGGAGGACTGAAGCTTTCTTT. Protein: CASSLQGRTEAFF.

This clone was detected a few times. The chain links TRBV4-3 to TRBJ2-2, with D possibly being TRBD1 (7 bases). The germline V and J ends were trimmed by 0 bases and 4 bases, with 12 bases remaining between them. This CDR3 is built from 16 residues. From germline, CDR1 is LGHNA and CDR2 YSLEER. The CDR3 loop is CASSQEWQGGTGELFF. The DNA of the CDR3 is TGCGCCAGCAGCCAAGAGTGGCAGGGGGGCACCGGGGAGCTGTTTTTT.

The chain has TRBV7-3 and TRBJ2-1; 9 bases map to TRBD2. The CDR3 sequence is 18 residues long. The germline V gene has CDR1 SGHTA and CDR2 FQGTGA. V shed 2 bases and J 4 bases; nucleotides not matched to a gene: 12. The CDR3 here is CASSLRPTGRGGYNEQFF. The CDR3 DNA reads as TGTGCCAGCAGCTTACGACCGACGGGGCGGGGGGGATACAATGAGCAGTTCTTC. The entire variable domain, with the rest obtained from reference TRBV7-3 and TRBJ2-1, is as follows: GAGVSQTPSNKVTEKGKYVELRCDPISGHTALYWYRQSLGQGPEFLIYFQGTGAADDSGLPNDRFFAVRPEGSVSTLKIQRTERGDSAVYLCASSLRPTGRGGYNEQFFGPGTRLTVL.

The chain joins TRBV28 to TRBJ2-3, with 16 bases matching TRBD2. V shed 2 bases, J shed 5 bases, and the junction held 7 bases outside the gene matches. Germline loops: CDR1 MDHEN, CDR2 SYDVKM. This CDR3 is 18 amino acids long. CDR3 sequence reads: CASSLEGLAGGPEDTQYF. CDR3 nucleotide sequence: TGTGCCAGCAGTTTAGAGGGACTAGCGGGAGGGCCTGAAGATACGCAGTATTTT. The full variable domain, in which reference TRBV28 and TRBJ2-3 provide the parts outside the CDR3, is DVKVTQSSRYLVKRTGEKVFLECVQDMDHENMFWYRQDPGLGLRLIYFSYDVKMKEKGDIPEGYSVSREKKERFSLILESASTNQTSMYLCASSLEGLAGGPEDTQYFGPGTRLTVL.

The chain employs TRBV9 and TRBJ1-1; the match to TRBD1 covers 9 bases. Germline lookup yields CDR1 SGDLS and CDR2 YYNGEE. V shed 0 bases, J shed 4 bases, and the junction held 1 base outside the gene matches. CDR3 length: 14 residues. CDR3 region: CASSVVGQGTEAFF. CDR3 sequence (DNA): TGTGCCAGCAGCGTAGTGGGACAGGGCACTGAAGCTTTCTTT.

The chain is built from TRBV28 and TRBJ1-1, with D unresolved. Germline CDR1 reads MDHEN; CDR2 reads SYDVKM. This CDR3 spans 13 amino acids. The V end lost 7 bases, the J end lost 1 base, and 10 bases lay between the germline ends. The CDR3 DNA reads TGTGCCAGCAAGAGTCAACCGAACACTGAAGCTTTCTTT. It codes for CASKSQPNTEAFF.

The rearrangement joins TRBV7-8 to TRBJ2-2, with TRBD2 matching over 11 bases. The germline V gene has CDR1 SGHVS and CDR2 FQNEAQ. This CDR3 is 16 amino acids long. With V trimmed by 10 bases and J by 2 bases, 9 bases remained unmatched. Here the CDR3 reads CATLLTSGSNTGELFF. The CDR3 DNA follows: TGTGCCACCCTACTAACTAGCGGGAGCAACACCGGGGAGCTGTTTTTT.

The chain recombines TRBV5-4 with TRBJ2-7, with 14 bases fitting TRBD2. The CDR3 runs to 18 residues. In germline, CDR1 is SGHNT, CDR2 YYREEE (reference sequence). Trimming at V came to 0 bases and at J to 1 base, leaving 6 bases not matched to a gene. CDR3: CASSLVLGLAGGSYEQYF. The CDR3, as DNA: TGTGCCAGCAGCTTGGTACTTGGACTAGCGGGAGGTTCCTACGAGCAGTACTTC.

This chain connects TRBV18 to TRBJ2-5; unclear D gene. Germline CDR1 reads KGHSH; CDR2 reads LQKENI. V was pared by 6 bases and J by 1 base, with 12 bases between. The CDR3 is 14 amino acids. CDR3 protein: CASSSGSTQETQYF. CDR3 DNA sequence: TGTGCCAGCTCCAGTGGCAGTACCCAAGAGACCCAGTACTTC. Complete variable domain (other parts from reference TRBV18 and TRBJ2-5): NAGVMQNPRHLVRRRGQEARLRCSPMKGHSHVYWYRQLPEEGLKFMVYLQKENIIDESGMPKERFSAEFPKEGPSILRIQQVVRGDSAAYFCASSSGSTQETQYFGPGTRLLVL.

The chain links TRBV7-2 to TRBJ2-2, with 9 bases aligning to TRBD2. The CDR3 length is 16 residues. Looked up from germline, CDR1 is SGHTA and CDR2 is FQGNSA. Trimming took 2 bases from V and 6 from J; bases not matched to a gene: 7. The CDR3 coding sequence is TGTGCCAGCAGCTTAAATCCGCTAGCGGGATCCGGGGAGCTGTTTTTT. It encodes CASSLNPLAGSGELFF.

The genes are TRBV7-2 and TRBJ2-5; 8 positions agree with TRBD1. The germline gives CDR1 SGHTA, CDR2 FQGNSA. The V gene end was trimmed by 4 bases and the J gene end by 3 bases; junction bases not matched to a gene: 4. The CDR3 length is 14 residues. CDR3: CASSSGGYEETQYF. The CDR3 region has the DNA TGTGCCAGCAGCTCAGGGGGCTACGAAGAGACCCAGTACTTC.

Remarks on this clone: Other nucleotide sequences from this sample produce the same CDR3. The gene calls are TRBV4-3 and TRBJ2-1, with 7 positions matching TRBD1. V shed 2 bases and J 9 bases; nucleotides not matched to a gene: 10. The CDR3 is 15 residues long. The germline CDR1 and CDR2 sequences are LGHNA and YSLEER. The CDR3 nucleotides read TGCGCCAGCAGCCAACCTACAGGGGTTCAGGTTGAGCAGTTCTTC. Translating it yields CASSQPTGVQVEQFF.

The CDR3 here is CASAPLTAPYGYTF. The CDR3 DNA sequence: TGTGCCAGCGCTCCTCTGACAGCACCTTATGGCTACACCTTC. This rearrangement joins TRBV27 to TRBJ1-2; possible D gene TRBD1, 5 bases. The CDR3 contains 14 residues. V was trimmed by 8 bases and J by 5 bases, leaving 18 bases between them. Germline CDR1 reads MNHEY; CDR2 reads SMNVEV (reference sequence).

V and J are TRBV9 and TRBJ2-5, with TRBD2 identical over 9 bases. Trimming cost V 2 bases and J 3 bases; bases outside gene matches: 5. The CDR3 spans 15 residues. From germline, CDR1 is SGDLS and CDR2 YYNGEE. CDR3 sequence: CASSVDRLAEETQYF. The CDR3 DNA follows: TGTGCCAGCAGCGTCGACCGACTAGCGGAAGAGACCCAGTACTTC.